Listed below are T cell receptor beta chains from one sample, sequenced in a study of blood T cells in healthy people across ages. Via MiXCR, TCRdb re-called the 5' RACE reads, giving one row per CDR3 protein. The data show 850,000 to 1,000,000 distinct CDR3 sequences, 51% seen once. Sequencing was carried out using blood. Receptors originate from a woman in her sixties or seventies in good health. Both conserved end residues are part of each CDR3. The order of the fields is V gene, clone size, D gene, J gene, CDR3 DNA, CDR3 protein. A D gene is named only where the DNA matches it firmly. Some rows have no size entry. The others give once, few or many, or a class for an expanded clone.

v_gene: TRBV12-3/TRBV12-4
abundance: .
d_gene: TRBD2
j_gene: TRBJ2-7
CDR3nt: TGTGCCAGCAGGGGGGGGAATACCGAGCAGTACTTC
CDR3aa: CASRGGNTEQYF

v_gene: TRBV14
abundance: once
d_gene: .
j_gene: TRBJ1-2
CDR3nt: TGTGCCAGCAGCCAAGATAGGCGGAGAGCTAACTATGGCTACACCTTC
CDR3aa: CASSQDRRRANYGYTF

v_gene: TRBV20-1
abundance: .
d_gene: TRBD2
j_gene: TRBJ2-1
CDR3nt: TGCAGTGCTTCAGACCCAGCGGGAGTTTTCAATGAGCAGTTCTTC
CDR3aa: CSASDPAGVFNEQFF

v_gene: TRBV7-6
abundance: .
d_gene: .
j_gene: TRBJ2-1
CDR3nt: TGTGCCAGCAGCTCCACGGCTGGAGTTAGAGCCGGCAATGAGCAGTTCTTC
CDR3aa: CASSSTAGVRAGNEQFF

v_gene: TRBV4-3
abundance: few
d_gene: .
j_gene: TRBJ2-5
CDR3nt: TGCGCCAGCAGCCAAGGTGACTCCTCGGAAGAGACCCAGTACTTC
CDR3aa: CASSQGDSSEETQYF

v_gene: TRBV5-6
abundance: .
d_gene: .
j_gene: TRBJ1-2
CDR3nt: TGTGCCAGCAGCCCAGCGACTGAAGGAAACCTTAATGGCTACACCTTC
CDR3aa: CASSPATEGNLNGYTF

v_gene: TRBV12-3/TRBV12-4
abundance: few
d_gene: TRBD1
j_gene: TRBJ1-2
CDR3nt: TGTGCCAGCAGCGGCATCGGGGCCGACAGGGATGGCTATGGCTACACCTTC
CDR3aa: CASSGIGADRDGYGYTF

v_gene: TRBV20-1
abundance: .
d_gene: .
j_gene: TRBJ2-5
CDR3nt: TGCAGTGCTAGACTTCTCAGGGCTACGTATACGGAGCAGTACTTC
CDR3aa: CSARLLRATYTEQYF

v_gene: TRBV20-1
abundance: few
d_gene: TRBD1
j_gene: TRBJ2-7
CDR3nt: TGCAGTGCTAGGAGGGACAGGGGAACTACAGCCTACGAGCAGTACTTC
CDR3aa: CSARRDRGTTAYEQYF

v_gene: TRBV3-1
abundance: .
d_gene: .
j_gene: TRBJ2-7
CDR3nt: TGTGCCAGCAGCCGAGGGGACGGCTACGAGCAGTACTTC
CDR3aa: CASSRGDGYEQYF

v_gene: TRBV12-3/TRBV12-4
abundance: .
d_gene: .
j_gene: TRBJ2-3
CDR3nt: TGTGCCAGCACCTTCAACCTCGGGCCAGGCACAGATACGCAGTATTTT
CDR3aa: CASTFNLGPGTDTQYF

v_gene: TRBV9
abundance: .
d_gene: .
j_gene: TRBJ1-1
CDR3nt: TGTGCCAGCAGCTCCCGCCCCAACATGAACACTGAAGCTTTCTTT
CDR3aa: CASSSRPNMNTEAFF

v_gene: TRBV25-1
abundance: few
d_gene: .
j_gene: TRBJ1-2
CDR3nt: TGTGCCAGCAGTACCCATGGGGGGGCGGGCTATGGCTACACCTTC
CDR3aa: CASSTHGGAGYGYTF

v_gene: TRBV27
abundance: few
d_gene: TRBD1
j_gene: TRBJ1-2
CDR3nt: TGTGCCAGCAGTTTGGACAGGGCTAATGGCTACACCTTC
CDR3aa: CASSLDRANGYTF

v_gene: TRBV6-5
abundance: .
d_gene: .
j_gene: TRBJ2-7
CDR3nt: TGTGCCAGCAGTTACTCGTTCGGCTACGAGCAGTACTTC
CDR3aa: CASSYSFGYEQYF

v_gene: TRBV20-1
abundance: .
d_gene: .
j_gene: TRBJ2-7
CDR3nt: TGCAGTGCTTTGACAGGTTCAAGCTCCTACGAGCAGTACTTC
CDR3aa: CSALTGSSSYEQYF

v_gene: TRBV28
abundance: .
d_gene: .
j_gene: TRBJ2-1
CDR3nt: TGTGCCAGCAGCGGACGGAGTAATGAGCAGTTCTTC
CDR3aa: CASSGRSNEQFF

v_gene: TRBV10-3
abundance: few
d_gene: TRBD2
j_gene: TRBJ2-7
CDR3nt: TGTGCCACCCTAGCGGGAGGGGCCCACGAGCAGTACTTC
CDR3aa: CATLAGGAHEQYF

v_gene: TRBV5-1
abundance: .
d_gene: TRBD2
j_gene: TRBJ2-5
CDR3nt: TGCGCCAGCAGCCAGGAACCCCTAGCGGGGCAAGAGACCCAGTACTTC
CDR3aa: CASSQEPLAGQETQYF

v_gene: TRBV20-1
abundance: .
d_gene: .
j_gene: TRBJ2-7
CDR3nt: TGCAGTGCTAGGCGCCAGGCTTACTACGAGCAGTACTTC
CDR3aa: CSARRQAYYEQYF

v_gene: TRBV11-3
abundance: many
d_gene: .
j_gene: TRBJ2-5
CDR3nt: TGTGCCAGCAGCTTAAACCGTCTTGAGACCCAGTACTTC
CDR3aa: CASSLNRLETQYF

v_gene: TRBV29-1
abundance: .
d_gene: TRBD1
j_gene: TRBJ1-1
CDR3nt: TGCAGCGTTGTTCCCGAGACAGGGTATGCTTATGAAGCTTTCTTT
CDR3aa: CSVVPETGYAYEAFF

v_gene: TRBV30
abundance: .
d_gene: .
j_gene: TRBJ2-7
CDR3nt: TGTGCCTGGAGTGTAGCGGTCTCCTACGAGCAGTACTTC
CDR3aa: CAWSVAVSYEQYF

v_gene: TRBV15
abundance: few
d_gene: .
j_gene: TRBJ2-7
CDR3nt: TGTGCCACCAGCGGGAGGCCAGACTACGAGCAGTACTTC
CDR3aa: CATSGRPDYEQYF

v_gene: TRBV30
abundance: .
d_gene: .
j_gene: TRBJ2-1
CDR3nt: TGTGCCTGGAGTGTGAGGGCTAGCTCCTACAATGAGCAGTTCTTC
CDR3aa: CAWSVRASSYNEQFF

v_gene: TRBV20-1
abundance: .
d_gene: .
j_gene: TRBJ2-5
CDR3nt: TGCAGTGCTAGTGTGGGAGTGATGGAGACCCAGTACTTC
CDR3aa: CSASVGVMETQYF

v_gene: TRBV4-3
abundance: .
d_gene: .
j_gene: TRBJ2-1
CDR3nt: TGCGCCAGCAGCCAAGGAAGACTACGACACTCCTACAATGAGCAGTTCTTC
CDR3aa: CASSQGRLRHSYNEQFF

v_gene: TRBV15
abundance: .
d_gene: .
j_gene: TRBJ2-5
CDR3nt: TGTGCCACCAGCAGAGATTTGGGTCAAGAGACCCAGTACTTC
CDR3aa: CATSRDLGQETQYF

v_gene: TRBV2
abundance: .
d_gene: .
j_gene: TRBJ2-7
CDR3nt: TGTGCCAGCAGCTACCAACGGGGTGAGCAGTACTTC
CDR3aa: CASSYQRGEQYF

v_gene: TRBV19
abundance: .
d_gene: .
j_gene: TRBJ1-5
CDR3nt: TGTGCCAGTACCGGTCAGCCCCAGCATTTT
CDR3aa: CASTGQPQHF

v_gene: TRBV7-2
abundance: .
d_gene: .
j_gene: TRBJ2-3
CDR3nt: TGTGCCAGCAGCAGGGGAATAGTCGGGAGTACCGCAGATACGCAGTATTTT
CDR3aa: CASSRGIVGSTADTQYF

v_gene: TRBV6-2/TRBV6-3
abundance: .
d_gene: TRBD1
j_gene: TRBJ1-5
CDR3nt: TGTGCCAGCAGGGACAGGTTTAATCAGCCCCAGCATTTT
CDR3aa: CASRDRFNQPQHF

v_gene: TRBV28
abundance: .
d_gene: .
j_gene: TRBJ2-7
CDR3nt: TGTGCCAGCAGTCCCCAGTCTAGTGGCTCCTACGAGCAGTACTTC
CDR3aa: CASSPQSSGSYEQYF

v_gene: TRBV7-9
abundance: .
d_gene: .
j_gene: TRBJ2-3
CDR3nt: TGTGCCAGCAGCACGGGACTCAAAACAGATACGCAGTATTTT
CDR3aa: CASSTGLKTDTQYF

v_gene: TRBV29-1
abundance: .
d_gene: .
j_gene: TRBJ1-1
CDR3nt: TGCAGCGTTGTTAACAAGACTAACACTGAAGCTTTCTTT
CDR3aa: CSVVNKTNTEAFF

v_gene: TRBV28
abundance: once
d_gene: TRBD2
j_gene: TRBJ2-7
CDR3nt: TGTGCCAGCAGTTCGCCACTAGCGGGAGAGTCCTACAATGAGCAGTACTTC
CDR3aa: CASSSPLAGESYNEQYF

v_gene: TRBV20-1
abundance: .
d_gene: .
j_gene: TRBJ2-1
CDR3nt: TGCAGTGCCAAAAACGTGACAGATACGCAGTTCTTC
CDR3aa: CSAKNVTDTQFF

v_gene: TRBV5-1
abundance: .
d_gene: TRBD1
j_gene: TRBJ2-3
CDR3nt: TGCGCCAGCAGATCAGGACAGGGGGCAACAGATACGCAGTATTTT
CDR3aa: CASRSGQGATDTQYF